Each of the 32 T cell receptor beta chains below was sequenced from the same sample in a study of CD8 T cells in Susac syndrome. Random hexamers were used to reverse transcribe the RNA input (roughly 0.5 to 1 ug). TCRdb re-derived calls from the immunoSEQ multiplex PCR reads in MiXCR, one entry per CDR3 protein. The repertoire holds 250,000 to 300,000 distinct CDR3 sequences, 70% to 90% seen once, with 0.095% to 0.14% in the top ten. Source material: CD8+ T cells from PBMCs. All receptors come from a human donor with multiple sclerosis.

V is TRBV9 and J is TRBJ1-2; 9 bases are shared with TRBD1. CDR3 length: 18 residues. V trimming: 6 bases; J trimming: 1 base; junction bases outside the gene matches: 16. CDR1 SGDLS and CDR2 YYNGEE come from the germline V gene. DNA of the CDR3: TGTGCCAGCAACGGACTCACACAGGGGGCAGACCTTAACTATGGCTACACCTTC. Protein sequence: CASNGLTQGADLNYGYTF.

V gene TRBV28 combines with J gene TRBJ2-7; 9 bases are shared with TRBD2. The CDR3 runs 15 residues. V lost 5 bases to trimming and J lost 1 base; unmatched junction nucleotides: 6. Germline lookup yields CDR1 MDHEN and CDR2 SYDVKM. CDR3 sequence (DNA): TGTGCCAGCAGTGCCCGAACTAGCGGGTCCTACGAGCAGTACTTC. It specifies CASSARTSGSYEQYF. The full variable domain, its missing parts supplied by reference TRBV28 and TRBJ2-7, is DVKVTQSSRYLVKRTGEKVFLECVQDMDHENMFWYRQDPGLGLRLIYFSYDVKMKEKGDIPEGYSVSREKKERFSLILESASTNQTSMYLCASSARTSGSYEQYFGPGTRLTVT.

This sequence joins TRBV20-1 and TRBJ1-5, with D hard to call. Between the trimmed V and J ends, which lost 5 bases and 5 bases, there was a span of 13 bases. CDR1 is DFQATT and CDR2 is SNEGSKA in the germline V gene (reference sequence). This CDR3 is 13 amino acids long. Here the CDR3 reads CSALPREDQPQHF. The CDR3 DNA reads TGCAGTGCTCTTCCTAGGGAGGATCAGCCCCAGCATTTT.

The chain couples TRBV7-2 to TRBJ2-5, with D unclear. Between the trimmed V and J ends, which lost 1 base and 1 base, there was a span of 10 bases. CDR1 is SGHTA and CDR2 is FQGNSA in the germline V gene. The CDR3 totals 15 residues. The CDR3 sequence: CASSLVERLQETQYF. CDR3 DNA sequence: TGTGCCAGCAGCTTAGTGGAACGCCTCCAAGAGACCCAGTACTTC. The complete variable domain, with remaining parts taken from reference TRBV7-2 and TRBJ2-5, reads GAGVSQSPSNKVTEKGKDVELRCDPISGHTALYWYRQSLGQGLEFLIYFQGNSAPDKSGLPSDRFSAERTGGSVSTLTIQRTQQEDSAVYLCASSLVERLQETQYFGPGTRLLVL.

The chain employs TRBV19 and TRBJ2-1; 9 bases align to TRBD2. Germline-derived CDR1 and CDR2 are LNHDA and SQIVND (reference sequence). After removal of 3 bases from V and 9 bases from J, the junction contained 3 bases not matched to a gene. The CDR3 contains 13 residues. CDR3 residues: CASSMGLASEQFF. DNA of the CDR3: TGTGCCAGTAGTATGGGACTAGCAAGTGAGCAGTTCTTC.

The chain carries TRBV4-1 and TRBJ1-1; unclear D gene. Per germline, CDR1 MGHRA and CDR2 YSYEKL. Trimming took off 1 base at V and 0 bases at J, with 6 bases between the two ends. The CDR3 is 14 residues long. CDR3 region: CASSQGEMNTEAFF. Here the CDR3 DNA reads TGCGCCAGCAGCCAAGGGGAAATGAACACTGAAGCTTTCTTT.

The chain joins TRBV2 to TRBJ1-1, with D uncertain. Deletions cut 11 bases from V and 1 base from J, with 11 bases between. CDR1 and CDR2 from the germline V gene are SNHLY and FYNNEI. The CDR3 has 12 residues. The CDR3 bases are TGTGCCGGAGGACGTCCGAACACTGAAGCTTTCTTT. Translation: CAGGRPNTEAFF.

CDR3 DNA: TGTGCCAGCAGCAACCGACACCGGACTAGCACAGATACGCAGTATTTT. Residues: CASSNRHRTSTDTQYF. The rearrangement uses TRBV13 and TRBJ2-3; TRBD2 might be the D (5 bases). This CDR3 region has 16 residues. Germline CDR1 PRHDT, CDR2 FYEKMQ (reference sequence). Between the trimmed V and J ends, which lost 5 bases and 0 bases, there was a span of 15 bases.

The chain joins TRBV28 to TRBJ2-5; tentative D call: TRBD1 (5 bases). Germline values: CDR1 MDHEN, CDR2 SYDVKM. The CDR3 is 15 amino acids. With 2 bases removed from V and 2 bases from J, the gap between germline ends came to 12 bases. CDR3 bases: TGTGCCAGCAGTTTAACCCCAGGGAAACAAGAGACCCAGTACTTC. It is translated as CASSLTPGKQETQYF. The whole variable domain, remainder taken from reference TRBV28 and TRBJ2-5, is DVKVTQSSRYLVKRTGEKVFLECVQDMDHENMFWYRQDPGLGLRLIYFSYDVKMKEKGDIPEGYSVSREKKERFSLILESASTNQTSMYLCASSLTPGKQETQYFGPGTRLLVL.

This chain uses TRBV11-2 with TRBJ2-7, with unresolved D. The CDR3 has 12 residues. From germline, CDR1 is SGHAT and CDR2 FQNNGV. V lost 3 bases and J 5 bases, leaving 8 bases between the germline ends. The CDR3 DNA reads as TGTGCCAGCAGCTTGCAGTGGGACGAGCAGTACTTC. Translated, it gives CASSLQWDEQYF.

The genes are TRBV20-1 and TRBJ2-7; 8 nucleotides match TRBD2. This CDR3 is built from 16 residues. Germline lookup yields CDR1 DFQATT and CDR2 SNEGSKA (reference sequence). The V segment lost 3 bases and the J segment 2 bases; nucleotides outside the gene matches: 12. CDR3: CSASLVRRGDPYEQYF. CDR3 coding DNA: TGCAGTGCTAGTCTAGTCAGGCGGGGGGACCCCTACGAGCAGTACTTC.

This clonotype turned up a few times. V and J are TRBV2 and TRBJ1-2; D remains unclear. The CDR3 is 10 residues long. Trimming pared 6 bases from V and 6 bases from J, leaving 5 bases between. Germline CDR1 and CDR2: SNHLY and FYNNEI. CDR3: CASRADGYTF. The CDR3 DNA reads as TGTGCCAGCAGAGCAGATGGCTACACCTTC.

The V call is TRBV29-1, the J call TRBJ2-7; perhaps TRBD1 as D (6 bases). Trimming took off 4 bases at V and 2 bases at J, with 12 bases between the two ends. The CDR3 consists of 13 residues. CDR1 is SQVTM and CDR2 is ANQGSEA in the germline V gene. CDR3 loop: CSVGAGETYEQYF. The CDR3 DNA sequence: TGCAGCGTTGGGGCAGGGGAGACCTACGAGCAGTACTTC.

This chain links TRBV10-2 with TRBJ1-2; no clear D gene. Germline assignment: CDR1 WSHSY and CDR2 SAAADI. V was pared by 8 bases and J by 4 bases, with 14 bases between. This CDR3 has 13 amino acids. The CDR3 protein is CASESPDSYGYTF. CDR3 bases: TGCGCCAGCGAGTCGCCCGATAGCTATGGCTACACCTTC.

The chain joins TRBV14 to TRBJ2-7, with D unresolved. Deletions cut 10 bases from V and 2 bases from J, with 24 bases between. The CDR3 covers 16 residues. CDR1 is SGHDN, CDR2 FVKESK, per germline. The CDR3 reads CAISTSRLYLPYEQYF. CDR3 nucleotide sequence: TGTGCCATCTCGACAAGCCGTCTCTACCTTCCCTACGAGCAGTACTTC.

CDR3 in DNA: TGTGCCAGCAGCGTACAGGGCGGCACCCGAGACGAGCAGTACTTC. It yields the protein CASSVQGGTRDEQYF. This chain links TRBV9 with TRBJ2-7; maybe TRBD1 (5 bases). Germline assignment: CDR1 SGDLS and CDR2 YYNGEE. CDR3 size: 15 residues. V lost 1 base and J 5 bases, leaving 16 bases between the germline ends.

This chain connects TRBV12-3 or TRBV12-4 to TRBJ1-5, with 9 bases identical to TRBD1. The V segment lost 7 bases and the J segment 7 bases; nucleotides outside the gene matches: 11. This CDR3 region has 15 residues. CDR3 residues: CASILRQGVRQPQHF. The CDR3 DNA reads TGTGCCAGCATTCTACGACAGGGGGTACGGCAGCCCCAGCATTTT.

The chain is built from TRBV30 and TRBJ1-1, with D possibly matching TRBD1 (5 bases). Per germline, CDR1 GTSNPN and CDR2 SVGIG (reference sequence). V was trimmed by 2 bases and J by 7 bases, leaving 17 bases between them. The CDR3 extends over 14 amino acids. This CDR3 is CAWSPLGETVEAFF. DNA for the CDR3: TGTGCCTGGAGTCCTTTAGGGGAGACAGTTGAAGCTTTCTTT.

The gene calls are TRBV28 and TRBJ2-1; the match to TRBD2 covers 9 bases. Germline V gene sequence: CDR1 MDHEN, CDR2 SYDVKM. Trimming at V came to 5 bases and at J to 6 bases, leaving 8 bases not matched to a gene. The CDR3 is made up of 15 amino acids. CDR3 sequence reads: CASSPGTSRGNEQFF. CDR3 DNA: TGTGCCAGCAGTCCAGGGACTAGCCGAGGCAATGAGCAGTTCTTC.

This chain links TRBV20-1 with TRBJ1-6; 9 bases agree with TRBD1. CDR1 is DFQATT and CDR2 is SNEGSKA in the germline V gene (reference sequence). The CDR3 totals 16 residues. V lost 7 bases, J lost 0 bases, and 7 bases stayed unmatched. This CDR3 is CSVAPTGGSYNSPLHF. The CDR3 DNA follows: TGCAGTGTCGCCCCGACAGGGGGCTCCTATAATTCACCCCTCCACTTT.

The rearrangement links TRBV28 to TRBJ2-7; 10 bases are a match to TRBD2. J was trimmed by 2 bases and V by 6 bases; bases with no gene match: 7. This CDR3 has 15 residues. Germline-derived CDR1 and CDR2 are MDHEN and SYDVKM. The CDR3 here is CASSALAGAPYEQYF. CDR3 DNA sequence: TGTGCCAGCAGCGCCCTAGCGGGAGCCCCCTACGAGCAGTACTTC.

The V call is TRBV28, the J call TRBJ2-7; 11 positions agree with TRBD2. The CDR3 has 16 amino acids. After removal of 3 bases from V and 2 bases from J, the junction contained 6 bases not matched to a gene. CDR1 and CDR2 (germline): MDHEN, SYDVKM. The CDR3 region has the DNA TGTGCCAGCAGTTTCCCGACTAGCGGGACTACCTACGAGCAGTACTTC. This codes for CASSFPTSGTTYEQYF.

The rearrangement joins TRBV3-1 to TRBJ2-2; 7 bases align to TRBD1. Germline V gene data show CDR1 as LGHDT and CDR2 as YNNKEL (reference sequence). V was clipped by 4 bases and J by 7 bases; unmatched bases: 30. CDR3 length: 22 residues. CDR3 amino acids: CASSPGTVSPPGYLRSFGELFF. CDR3 nucleotide sequence: TGTGCCAGCAGCCCCGGGACAGTGTCCCCCCCTGGATACCTTAGATCCTTCGGGGAGCTGTTTTTT.

The chain uses TRBV6-5 and TRBJ2-2, with D tentatively TRBD1 (6 bases). The CDR3 spans 18 residues. From germline, CDR1 is MNHEY and CDR2 SVGAGI. V lost 2 bases and J lost 5, with 21 bases in between. CDR3 amino acids: CASSYPTAGEGVTGELFF. CDR3 DNA: TGTGCCAGCAGTTACCCAACGGCGGGCGAGGGGGTAACCGGGGAGCTGTTTTTT.

CDR3 DNA: TGCAGTGCGCATGCCCAGACTAGCGGGGACGAGCAGTACTTC. Amino acid sequence: CSAHAQTSGDEQYF. The rearrangement joins TRBV20-1 to TRBJ2-7, with 11 bases that match TRBD2. J was trimmed by 5 bases and V by 6 bases; bases with no gene match: 9. The CDR3 has 14 amino acids. CDR1 DFQATT and CDR2 SNEGSKA come from the germline V gene (reference sequence).

CDR3 DNA: TGTGCCAGCAGTGAAAAGGGGGGAGCCCACAATGAGCAGTTCTTC. Amino acid sequence: CASSEKGGAHNEQFF. V and J are TRBV25-1 and TRBJ2-1; D possibly uses TRBD1 or TRBD2 (6 bases each). V lost 2 bases to trimming and J lost 5 bases, with 13 bases between them. Germline V gene data show CDR1 as MGHDK and CDR2 as SYGVNS. The CDR3 contains 15 residues.

V is TRBV12-3 or TRBV12-4 and J is TRBJ1-1; TRBD1 agrees at 9 bases. The CDR3 is made up of 16 amino acids. Trimming cost V 3 bases and J 7 bases; bases outside gene matches: 12. The CDR3 loop reads CASSFRDRAKGSEAFF. In DNA form, the CDR3 reads TGTGCCAGCAGTTTCCGGGACAGGGCAAAGGGGAGTGAAGCTTTCTTT.

This chain connects TRBV27 to TRBJ2-1; TRBD2 might be the D (6 bases). V gave up 1 base and J gave up 0 bases, with 22 bases separating them. The length of the CDR3 is 20 residues. Per germline, CDR1 MNHEY and CDR2 SMNVEV (reference sequence). This chain's CDR3 is CASSLLPPTRGQISYNEQFF. Here the CDR3 DNA reads TGTGCCAGCAGTTTATTACCCCCAACGCGGGGCCAAATCTCCTACAATGAGCAGTTCTTC.

The chain couples TRBV20-1 to TRBJ2-7; 7 bases line up with TRBD2. The J segment lost 2 bases and the V segment lost 3 bases, leaving 7 bases of the junction unmatched. Germline CDR1 reads DFQATT; CDR2 reads SNEGSKA (reference sequence). CDR3 length equals 14 residues. The CDR3 DNA reads TGCAGTGCTAGGGGGCGAAGCGGGGCCTACGAGCAGTACTTC. This encodes CSARGRSGAYEQYF.

The gene calls are TRBV30 and TRBJ2-7, with TRBD2 matching over 8 bases. This CDR3 region has 16 residues. The J segment lost 1 base and the V segment lost 0 bases, leaving 8 bases of the junction unmatched. CDR1 GTSNPN and CDR2 SVGIG come from the germline V gene (reference sequence). Written as DNA, the CDR3 is TGTGCCTGGAGTGTACGCACTAGCGGTATTTCCTACGAGCAGTACTTC. Translation gives CAWSVRTSGISYEQYF.

J is TRBJ1-2 and V is TRBV5-1; D gene unclear. Per the germline V gene, CDR1 is SGHRS and CDR2 is YFSETQ. V was cut by 3 bases and J by 4 bases, with 13 bases left in between. This CDR3 contains 14 residues. The CDR3: CASSSASAVYGYTF. In nucleotides, the CDR3 is TGCGCCAGCAGCTCCGCATCAGCCGTCTATGGCTACACCTTC.

This chain connects TRBV19 to TRBJ2-1; the match to TRBD2 covers 7 bases. With V trimmed by 6 bases and J by 13 bases, 9 bases remained unmatched. Germline loops: CDR1 LNHDA, CDR2 SQIVND (reference sequence). The CDR3 is made up of 12 amino acids. The CDR3 region is CASRLGSSGQFF. The CDR3 DNA reads TGTGCCAGTAGGCTCGGGTCTAGCGGACAGTTCTTC.